This TCR beta chain appears in the sequencing data of a study of blood T cell repertoires in COVID-19 (dated by TCRdb to 2018 to 2020). In terms of the full investigation: Samples covering the acute and convalescent phases of COVID-19 were provided by collaborators in the United States, Italy and Spain. The repertoires were released in a freely available public database intended as a resource for research on the immune response to SARS-CoV-2. The samples were drawn from the first 160 participants of the ongoing ImmuneRACE study and from more than 1,000 subjects provided by 6 global collaborators. The prospective study material was composed of cDNA or gDNA derived from T cells, B-cell-depleted T cells, or PBMCs. HLA class I and class II types, where available, came from metadata supplied by the sample provider rather than from assay-based typing. The sample metadata nearly always contained a de-identified subject ID, COVID-19 status, age in years and sex. Deeply sampled blood TCRbeta repertoires from subjects exposed to, actively infected with, or recovered from COVID-19 were included in the dataset. What the research found in general, with its limitations: How much clinical and demographic metadata was included differed by source and by participant, and the metadata was provided uncurated.

The immunoSEQ Assay, a bias-controlled multiplex PCR, was used to amplify TCRbeta CDR3 regions from genomic DNA. Under the source paper's analysis protocol: Nucleated cell counts per sample were estimated from amplification of reference gene primers within the assay. To quantify the absolute abundance of each unique TCRbeta CDR3 rearrangement, sequence reads were collapsed and filtered. For each sample, productive Simpson clonality was calculated as the square root of Simpson's diversity index across productive rearrangements. The source is immuneACCESS, and TCRdb retained only in-frame sequences with V and J called. Part of the clones is not carried over; for the studies checked, unresolved V genes explain less than half of this, and the remainder is unexplained. The D gene and trimming were derived from the DNA, and the V and J assignments and clone size from that table. For this sample the table gives about 210,000 clones, of which 85% were detected only once. Of the sample, 5% to 6.5% is held by the ten largest clones.

On this clone itself: Its antigen specificity is not known. No base qualities exist here, and no much larger clone lies one base off it.

V trim: 5 bases; J trim: 7 bases; unmatched bases: 5. The CDR3 holds 14 amino acids from the cysteine to the phenylalanine. The read is trimmed to its CDR3 DNA, 42 bases read in frame from base 1. CDR1 is given as SGHNT and CDR2 as YENEEA, both from the germline V gene. At one collaborating source in Seattle, patients were enrolled during active infection and were followed longitudinally through the course of disease. Collaborating institutions collected whole blood in K2EDTA tubes following their own protocols. For TCRbeta analysis, collaborator samples were shipped as frozen whole blood, as isolated PBMCs, or as DNA extracted from either sample type.

The rearrangement joined TRBV11-3 to TRBJ2-2; 9 central bases correspond to TRBD2. This sequence originates from a man aged 50 or older with COVID-19, enrolled during active disease. Sequences were obtained from peripheral blood. The CDR3 loop reads CASSALAGVGELFF. The DNA is as follows: TGTGCCAGCAGCGCGTTAGCGGGGGTCGGGGAGCTGTTTTTT.